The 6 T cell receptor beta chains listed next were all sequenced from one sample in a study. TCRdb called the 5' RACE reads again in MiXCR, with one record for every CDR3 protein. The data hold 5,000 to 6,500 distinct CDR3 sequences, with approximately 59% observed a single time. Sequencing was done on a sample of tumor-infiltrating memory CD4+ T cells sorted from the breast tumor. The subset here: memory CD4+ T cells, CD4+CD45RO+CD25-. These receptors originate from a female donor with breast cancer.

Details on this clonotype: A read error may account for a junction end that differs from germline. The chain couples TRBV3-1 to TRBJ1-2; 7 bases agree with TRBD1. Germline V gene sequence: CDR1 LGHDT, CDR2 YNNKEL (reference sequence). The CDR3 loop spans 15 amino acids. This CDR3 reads CASSPGQANNYGYTF. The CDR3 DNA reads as TGTGCTAGCAGCCCAGGACAGGCAAATAACTATGGCTACACCTTC. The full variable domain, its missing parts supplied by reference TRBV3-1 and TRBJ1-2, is DTAVSQTPKYLVTQMGNDKSIKCEQNLGHDTMYWYKQDSKKFLKIMFSYNNKELIINETVPNRFSPKSPDKAHLNLHINSLELGDSAVYFCASSPGQANNYGYTFGSGTRLTVV.

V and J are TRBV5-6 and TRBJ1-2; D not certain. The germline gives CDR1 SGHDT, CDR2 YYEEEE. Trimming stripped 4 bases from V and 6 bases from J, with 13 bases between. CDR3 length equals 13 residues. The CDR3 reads CASSDGREDGYTF. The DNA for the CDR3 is TGTGCCAGCAGCGATGGCCGTGAGGATGGCTACACCTTC.

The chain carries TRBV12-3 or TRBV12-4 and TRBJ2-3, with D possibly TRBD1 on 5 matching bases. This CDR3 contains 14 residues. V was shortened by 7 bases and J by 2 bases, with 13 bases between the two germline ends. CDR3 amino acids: CASIMGQVTDTQYF. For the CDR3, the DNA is TGTGCCAGCATCATGGGGCAGGTCACAGATACGCAGTATTTT.

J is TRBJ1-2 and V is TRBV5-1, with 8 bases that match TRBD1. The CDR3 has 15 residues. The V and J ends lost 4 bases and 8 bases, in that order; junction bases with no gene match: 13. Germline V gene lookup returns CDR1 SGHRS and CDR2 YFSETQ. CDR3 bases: TGCGCCAGCAGCAACTGGGGACAGGCGGCGGGAGGCTACACCTTC. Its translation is CASSNWGQAAGGYTF.

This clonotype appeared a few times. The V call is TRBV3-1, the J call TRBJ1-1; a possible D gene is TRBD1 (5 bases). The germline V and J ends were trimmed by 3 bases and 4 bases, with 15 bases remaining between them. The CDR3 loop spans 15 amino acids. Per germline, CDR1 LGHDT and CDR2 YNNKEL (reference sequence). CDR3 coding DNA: TGTGCCAGCAGCCAGAGCTGGGGGGTAAGCACTGAAGCTTTCTTT. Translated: CASSQSWGVSTEAFF.

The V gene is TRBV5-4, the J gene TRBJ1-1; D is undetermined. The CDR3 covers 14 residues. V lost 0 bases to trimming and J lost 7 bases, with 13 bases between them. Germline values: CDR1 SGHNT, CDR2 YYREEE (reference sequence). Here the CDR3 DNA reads TGTGCCAGCAGCTTGGAGCGGGCCCGCTTTGAAGCTTTCTTT. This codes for CASSLERARFEAFF.